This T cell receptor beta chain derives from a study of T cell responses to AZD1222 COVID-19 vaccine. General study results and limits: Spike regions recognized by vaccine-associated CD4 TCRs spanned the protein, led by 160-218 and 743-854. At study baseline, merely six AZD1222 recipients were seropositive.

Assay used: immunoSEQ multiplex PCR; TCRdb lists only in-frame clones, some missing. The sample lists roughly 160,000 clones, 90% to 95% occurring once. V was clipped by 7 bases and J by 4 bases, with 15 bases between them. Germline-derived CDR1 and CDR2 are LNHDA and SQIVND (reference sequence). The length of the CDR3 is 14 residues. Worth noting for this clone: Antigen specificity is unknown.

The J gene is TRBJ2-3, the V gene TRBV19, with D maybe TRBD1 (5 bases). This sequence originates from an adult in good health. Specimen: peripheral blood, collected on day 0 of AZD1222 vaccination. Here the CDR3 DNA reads TGTGCCAGTAAGACGGAAGGGGATGCAGATACGCAGTATTTT. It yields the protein CASKTEGDADTQYF. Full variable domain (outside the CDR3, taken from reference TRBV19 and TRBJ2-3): DGGITQSPKYLFRKEGQNVTLSCEQNLNHDAMYWYRQDPGQGLRLIYYSQIVNDFQKGDIAEGYSVSREKKESFPLTVTSAQKNPTAFYLCASKTEGDADTQYFGPGTRLTVL.